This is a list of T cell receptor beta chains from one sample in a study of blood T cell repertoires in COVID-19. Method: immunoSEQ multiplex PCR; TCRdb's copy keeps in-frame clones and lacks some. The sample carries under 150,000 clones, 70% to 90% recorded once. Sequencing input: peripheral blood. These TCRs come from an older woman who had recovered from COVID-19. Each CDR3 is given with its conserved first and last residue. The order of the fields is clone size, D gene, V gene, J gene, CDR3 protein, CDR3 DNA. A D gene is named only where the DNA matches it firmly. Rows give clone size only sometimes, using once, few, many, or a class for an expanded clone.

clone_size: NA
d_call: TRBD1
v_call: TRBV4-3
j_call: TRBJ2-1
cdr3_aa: CASSPDRGLGNEQFF
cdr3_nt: TGCGCCAGCAGCCCCGACAGGGGGCTAGGCAATGAGCAGTTCTTC

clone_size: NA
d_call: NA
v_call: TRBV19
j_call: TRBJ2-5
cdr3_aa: CASSNFYAQETQYF
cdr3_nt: TGTGCCAGTAGTAATTTTTACGCGCAAGAGACCCAGTACTTC

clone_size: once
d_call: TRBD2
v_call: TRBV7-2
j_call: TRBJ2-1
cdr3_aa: CASSLLAGVRNEQFF
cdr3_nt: TGTGCCAGCAGCCTACTAGCGGGAGTGAGGAATGAGCAGTTCTTC

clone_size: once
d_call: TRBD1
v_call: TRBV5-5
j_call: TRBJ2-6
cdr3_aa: CASTTGTAVYSGANVLTF
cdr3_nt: TGTGCCAGCACTACCGGGACAGCCGTTTACTCTGGGGCCAACGTCCTGACTTTC

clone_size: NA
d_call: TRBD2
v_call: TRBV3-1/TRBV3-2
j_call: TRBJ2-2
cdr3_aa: CASSRGGLAGGHGELFF
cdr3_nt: TGTGCCAGCAGCCGCGGGGGACTAGCGGGGGGACACGGGGAGCTGTTTTTT

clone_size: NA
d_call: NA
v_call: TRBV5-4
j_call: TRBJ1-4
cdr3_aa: CASSRRQATNEKLFF
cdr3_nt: TGTGCCAGCAGCAGAAGACAGGCTACTAATGAAAAACTGTTTTTT

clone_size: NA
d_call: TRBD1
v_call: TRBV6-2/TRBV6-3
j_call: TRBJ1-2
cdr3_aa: CASSYGTAIIKAGYTF
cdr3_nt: TGTGCCAGCAGTTACGGGACAGCAATCATCAAAGCTGGCTACACCTTC

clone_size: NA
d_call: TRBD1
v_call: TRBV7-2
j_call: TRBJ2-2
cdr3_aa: CASSQDRGRELFF
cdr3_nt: TGTGCCAGCAGCCAAGACAGGGGGAGGGAGCTGTTTTTT

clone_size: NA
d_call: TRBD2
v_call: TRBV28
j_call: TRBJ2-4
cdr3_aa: CASRFSSGAKNIQYF
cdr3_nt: TGTGCCAGCAGGTTCTCTAGCGGAGCCAAAAACATTCAGTACTTC

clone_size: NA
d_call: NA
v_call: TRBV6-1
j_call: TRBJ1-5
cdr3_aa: CASSEAGGNQPQHF
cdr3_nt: TGTGCCAGCAGTGAAGCAGGGGGCAATCAGCCCCAGCATTTT

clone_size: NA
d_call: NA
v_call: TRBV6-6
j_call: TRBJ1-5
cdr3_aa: CASSYWRQGQPQHF
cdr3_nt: TGTGCCAGCAGTTACTGGCGGCAGGGCCAGCCCCAGCATTTT

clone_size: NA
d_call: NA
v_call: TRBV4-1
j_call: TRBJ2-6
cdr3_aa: CASSQGGLGANVLTF
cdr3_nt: TGCGCCAGCAGCCAAGGAGGGCTTGGGGCCAACGTCCTGACTTTC

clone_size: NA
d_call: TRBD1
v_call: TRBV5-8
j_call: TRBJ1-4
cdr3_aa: CASSQGQYATNEKLFF
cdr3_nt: TGTGCCAGCAGCCAGGGACAGTACGCAACTAATGAAAAACTGTTTTTT

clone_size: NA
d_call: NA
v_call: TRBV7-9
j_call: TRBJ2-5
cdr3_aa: CASSSRLGIQETQYF
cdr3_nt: TGTGCCAGCAGCTCGCGACTAGGTATACAAGAGACCCAGTACTTC

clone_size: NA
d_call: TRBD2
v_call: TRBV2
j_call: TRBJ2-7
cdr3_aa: CASTLTSGRSEQYF
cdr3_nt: TGTGCCAGCACCCTCACTAGCGGGAGAAGCGAGCAGTACTTC

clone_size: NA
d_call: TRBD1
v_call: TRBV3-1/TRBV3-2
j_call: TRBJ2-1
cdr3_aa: CASSSGGGYNEQFF
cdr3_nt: TGTGCCAGCAGCTCAGGGGGTGGCTACAATGAGCAGTTCTTC

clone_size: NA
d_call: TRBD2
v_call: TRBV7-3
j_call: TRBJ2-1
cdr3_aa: CASSLLGAGVYNEQFF
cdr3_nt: TGTGCCAGCAGCTTACTGGGAGCGGGGGTCTACAATGAGCAGTTCTTC